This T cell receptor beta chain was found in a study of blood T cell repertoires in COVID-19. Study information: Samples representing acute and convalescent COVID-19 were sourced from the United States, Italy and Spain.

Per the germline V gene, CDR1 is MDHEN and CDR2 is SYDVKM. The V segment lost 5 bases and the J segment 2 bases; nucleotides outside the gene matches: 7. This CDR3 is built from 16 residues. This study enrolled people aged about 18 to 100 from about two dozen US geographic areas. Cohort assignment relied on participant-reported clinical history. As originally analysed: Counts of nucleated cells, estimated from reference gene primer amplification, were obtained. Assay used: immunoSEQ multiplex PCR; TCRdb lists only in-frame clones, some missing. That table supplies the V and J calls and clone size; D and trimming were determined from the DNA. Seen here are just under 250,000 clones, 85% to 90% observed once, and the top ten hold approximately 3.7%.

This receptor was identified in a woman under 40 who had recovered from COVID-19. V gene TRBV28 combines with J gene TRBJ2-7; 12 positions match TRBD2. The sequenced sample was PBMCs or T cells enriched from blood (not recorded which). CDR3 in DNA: TGTGCCAGCAGTCCATGGACTAGCGGGGTCCCCTACGAGCAGTACTTC. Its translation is CASSPWTSGVPYEQYF.